The next 17 T cell receptor beta chains were all read from a single sample in a study of CD8 T cells in Susac syndrome (dated 2019 in TCRdb). Receptors were amplified or captured by the immunoSEQ multiplex PCR assay. RNA was extracted with the RNeasy kit and about 0.45 to 1 ug was reverse transcribed using random hexamers. TCRdb ran its own pipeline on the public reads, namely fastp trimming at Q25 and MiXCR clone calling, and kept in-frame beta chains. Records with the same CDR3 protein are collapsed into one entry carrying the most frequent genes and DNA. Recorded for this sample are some 190,000 distinct CDR3 sequences; about 95% of them occurred a single time. The ten largest clonotypes hold 0.1% of the sample. Sample: CD4+ T cells from PBMCs. All receptors come from a human donor in good health.

V gene TRBV5-4 combines with J gene TRBJ2-3; TRBD1 agrees at 8 bases. The CDR3 has 15 residues. The germline CDR1 and CDR2 sequences are SGHNT and YYREEE (reference sequence). With V trimmed by 4 bases and J by 2 bases, 6 bases remained unmatched. The DNA for the CDR3 is TGTGCCAGCAGCCCCGGGACAGGCACCACAGATACGCAGTATTTT. Protein sequence: CASSPGTGTTDTQYF.

This sequence joins TRBV6-4 and TRBJ2-1, with 7 bases lining up with TRBD2. Germline lookup yields CDR1 MRHNA and CDR2 SNTAGT. Trimming removed 0 bases from V and 5 bases from J; junction bases left unmatched: 7. This CDR3 has 16 amino acids. The CDR3 is CASSDSRRAGDNEQFF. CDR3 nucleotides: TGTGCCAGCAGTGACTCCCGAAGGGCGGGGGACAATGAGCAGTTCTTC.

This clonotype was picked up one time. The J gene is TRBJ2-7, the V gene TRBV20-1; D perhaps matches TRBD2 (6 bases). V was clipped by 3 bases and J by 4 bases, with 19 bases between them. This CDR3 comprises 15 residues. Germline values: CDR1 DFQATT, CDR2 SNEGSKA (reference sequence). For the CDR3, the DNA is TGCAGTGCTAGGGGCCCGGGACCCGGGACTTACGAGCAGTACTTC. Translating gives CSARGPGPGTYEQYF.

J is TRBJ1-1 and V is TRBV18; D is perhaps TRBD1 (5 bases). Germline CDR1 reads KGHSH; CDR2 reads LQKENI. The V and J ends lost 4 bases and 5 bases respectively, with 20 bases between them. This CDR3 is 16 amino acids long. The CDR3 region is CASSQIIGGTGTEAFF. Written as DNA, the CDR3 is TGTGCCAGCTCACAAATCATCGGGGGAACGGGAACTGAAGCTTTCTTT.

The chain uses TRBV19 and TRBJ2-1; D perhaps matches TRBD1 (5 bases). The V and J ends lost 5 bases and 7 bases respectively, with 12 bases between them. Germline V lookup: CDR1 LNHDA, CDR2 SQIVND (reference sequence). This CDR3 contains 13 residues. The CDR3 protein is CASSYTGTNEQFF. CDR3 bases: TGTGCCAGTAGTTATACAGGTACGAATGAGCAGTTCTTC.

The chain has TRBV4-3 and TRBJ1-2, with D uncertain. V dropped 0 bases and J dropped 5 bases, with 10 bases sitting between them. Germline V gives CDR1 LGHNA, CDR2 YSLEER. The CDR3 contains 14 residues. CDR3 in DNA: TGCGCCAGCAGCCAAGAAGGGCGGACGTATGGCTACACCTTC. Translation gives CASSQEGRTYGYTF.

This chain uses TRBV28 with TRBJ2-7, with 7 bases that match TRBD1. Trimming removed 6 bases from V and 3 bases from J; junction bases left unmatched: 11. The CDR3 is made up of 15 amino acids. CDR1 MDHEN and CDR2 SYDVKM come from the germline V gene. Here the CDR3 reads CASSLPETGRYEQYF. DNA of the CDR3: TGTGCCAGCAGCCTGCCGGAGACAGGGCGCTACGAGCAGTACTTC.

The V gene is TRBV7-2, the J gene TRBJ2-5; 9 bases fit TRBD2. The germline V gene has CDR1 SGHTA and CDR2 FQGNSA. J lost 2 bases, V lost 5 bases, and 9 bases had no gene match. The length of the CDR3 is 16 residues. The CDR3 sequence is CASSLAGGWTQETQYF. CDR3 nucleotide sequence: TGTGCCAGCAGCCTGGCGGGAGGGTGGACTCAAGAGACCCAGTACTTC. The complete variable domain, with remaining parts taken from reference TRBV7-2 and TRBJ2-5, reads GAGVSQSPSNKVTEKGKDVELRCDPISGHTALYWYRQSLGQGLEFLIYFQGNSAPDKSGLPSDRFSAERTGGSVSTLTIQRTQQEDSAVYLCASSLAGGWTQETQYFGPGTRLLVL.

This chain uses TRBV11-1 with TRBJ2-7; a weak D match, TRBD2 (6 bases). Trimming left V 5 bases short and J 5 bases short, with 22 bases between. Germline V lookup: CDR1 SGHAT, CDR2 FQDESV (reference sequence). This CDR3 comprises 16 residues. CDR3 nucleotide sequence: TGTGCCAGCAGCGACCACCGGGACTCCCTTCGCCACGAGCAGTACTTC. It specifies CASSDHRDSLRHEQYF.

This sequence joins TRBV7-9 and TRBJ2-1; D possibly corresponds to TRBD2 (6 bases). Trimming shortened V by 5 bases and J by 6 bases, and 14 bases separated the two germline ends. This CDR3 is built from 14 residues. Germline V gene data show CDR1 as SEHNR and CDR2 as FQNEAQ (reference sequence). This chain's CDR3 is CASSPRGALNEQFF. CDR3 bases: TGTGCCAGCAGCCCCCGCGGGGCTCTCAATGAGCAGTTCTTC. The whole variable domain, filled in from reference TRBV7-9 and TRBJ2-1, reads DTGVSQNPRHKITKRGQNVTFRCDPISEHNRLYWYRQTLGQGPEFLTYFQNEAQLEKSRLLSDRFSAERPKGSFSTLEIQRTEQGDSAMYLCASSPRGALNEQFFGPGTRLTVL.

The rearrangement joins TRBV20-1 to TRBJ2-1; TRBD2 aligns across 8 bases. The CDR3 runs to 15 residues. Per the germline V gene, CDR1 is DFQATT and CDR2 is SNEGSKA (reference sequence). Germline trimming cut 3 bases from V and 2 bases from J; bases unmatched to any gene: 6. CDR3 amino acids: CSASRREVPYNEQFF. CDR3 in DNA: TGCAGTGCTAGCAGGCGGGAGGTCCCCTACAATGAGCAGTTCTTC.

The gene calls are TRBV27 and TRBJ2-1; no clear D. Trimming removed 8 bases at V and 2 bases at J, with 19 bases between. The CDR3 has 16 amino acids. Per the germline V gene, CDR1 is MNHEY and CDR2 is SMNVEV (reference sequence). CDR3 in amino acids: CASHNYGDSTYNEQFF. The DNA for the CDR3 is TGTGCCAGCCACAACTACGGTGACTCAACCTACAATGAGCAGTTCTTC.

This chain uses TRBV18 with TRBJ1-1; D not certain. The CDR3 spans 17 residues. From germline, CDR1 is KGHSH and CDR2 LQKENI. V was pared by 2 bases and J by 0 bases, with 16 bases between. DNA of the CDR3: TGTGCCAGCTCACCAAGTAATATTATCATAGTGAACACTGAAGCTTTCTTT. This gives the protein CASSPSNIIIVNTEAFF.

This chain uses TRBV20-1 with TRBJ1-1; D possibly corresponds to TRBD1 (5 bases). Germline loops: CDR1 DFQATT, CDR2 SNEGSKA (reference sequence). Trimming removed 1 base from V and 7 bases from J, with 16 bases in between. This CDR3 contains 14 residues. CDR3 nucleotide sequence: TGCAGTGCTAGAGCCGCCTCAGGGTGGGGTGAAGCTTTCTTT. Protein sequence: CSARAASGWGEAFF.

The J gene is TRBJ1-2, the V gene TRBV30; D not resolved. V was pared by 0 bases and J by 2 bases, with 10 bases between. This CDR3 is built from 14 residues. Germline CDR1 and CDR2: GTSNPN and SVGIG (reference sequence). The chain's CDR3 is CAWSVPPGNYGYTF. CDR3 in DNA: TGTGCCTGGAGTGTACCCCCCGGAAACTATGGCTACACCTTC.

This clonotype was observed once. The chain recombines TRBV7-9 with TRBJ2-7; D is uncertain. Germline lookup yields CDR1 SEHNR and CDR2 FQNEAQ (reference sequence). The CDR3 runs 14 residues. Trimming pared 8 bases from V and 5 bases from J, leaving 19 bases between. The CDR3 coding sequence is TGTGCCAGCGGAGAATCTGGGCGAACGGACGAGCAGTACTTC. Protein sequence: CASGESGRTDEQYF.

V and J are TRBV28 and TRBJ1-5; D call uncertain. From germline, CDR1 is MDHEN and CDR2 SYDVKM. V was pared by 6 bases and J by 5 bases, with 8 bases between. The CDR3 contains 12 residues. CDR3 loop: CASSAPDQPQHF. In DNA, the CDR3 is TGTGCCAGCAGCGCTCCGGATCAGCCCCAGCATTTT.